These T cell receptor beta chains were read from a single sample in a study of control samples from healthy donors and cancer patients. Clones were sequenced by immunoSEQ multiplex PCR, and TCRdb holds only the in-frame ones, with some missing. The table records about 120,000 clones, just under 90% of them present only once. Sequenced: blood. The receptor source for this set is a man in his thirties or forties in good health. Each CDR3 is given with its conserved first and last residue. The D gene is left open where the match is weak. The listing skips clone size in some rows; elsewhere it reads once, few, many or a size class.

clone size,V gene,J gene,D gene,CDR3 protein,CDR3 DNA
.,TRBV4-1,TRBJ1-6,TRBD1,CASSHRQGAFSPLHF,TGCGCCAGCAGCCACCGACAGGGGGCGTTTTCACCCCTCCACTTT
.,TRBV29-1,TRBJ2-5,TRBD2,CSVDTGGGVGETQYF,TGCAGCGTAGACACCGGGGGGGGTGTGGGAGAGACCCAGTACTTC
.,TRBV5-1,TRBJ1-6,TRBD1,CASSANPGQNSPLHF,TGCGCCAGCAGCGCCAATCCGGGACAGAATTCACCCCTCCACTTT
.,TRBV3-1/TRBV3-2,TRBJ1-1,.,CASSQWALRLDTEAFF,TGTGCCAGCAGCCAATGGGCATTAAGATTAGACACTGAAGCTTTCTTT
.,TRBV27,TRBJ1-2,.,CASGRAGQPNNYGYTF,TGTGCCAGCGGCAGAGCAGGGCAGCCTAATAACTATGGCTACACCTTC
.,TRBV6-5,TRBJ2-6,.,CASREGVLGANVLTF,TGTGCCTCCCGTGAGGGGGTACTCGGGGCCAACGTCCTGACTTTC
once,TRBV18,TRBJ1-5,TRBD1,CASSPIPGQFNQPQHF,TGTGCCAGCTCACCGATCCCGGGACAGTTCAATCAGCCCCAGCATTTT
.,TRBV3-1/TRBV3-2,TRBJ1-5,.,CASSQGRIGQPQHF,TGTGCCAGCAGCCAAGGAAGGATCGGACAGCCCCAGCATTTT
.,TRBV19,TRBJ1-5,.,CASSIGVWGNQPQHF,TGTGCCAGTAGTATCGGGGTTTGGGGCAATCAGCCCCAGCATTTT
.,TRBV10-1,TRBJ2-1,.,CASSPGNEQFF,TGCGCCAGCAGCCCAGGCAATGAGCAGTTCTTC
many,TRBV6-5,TRBJ2-5,.,CASSYSPGHSEGTQYF,TGTGCCAGCAGTTACTCTCCGGGACACTCGGAGGGGACCCAGTACTTC
.,TRBV5-8,TRBJ2-1,TRBD1,CASRPIQGIGKQFF,TGTGCCAGCAGACCAATACAGGGGATCGGGAAGCAGTTCTTC
.,TRBV12-3/TRBV12-4,TRBJ1-2,TRBD1,CASSLSRGQGYTF,TGTGCCAGCAGTTTAAGCAGGGGGCAAGGCTACACCTTC
.,TRBV20-1,TRBJ1-1,.,CSASKTPEAFF,TGCAGTGCTAGTAAGACGCCTGAAGCTTTCTTT
.,TRBV19,TRBJ1-6,.,CASSAGAYNSPLHF,TGTGCCAGTAGTGCGGGGGCGTATAATTCACCCCTCCACTTT
.,TRBV27,TRBJ1-1,.,CASSFKFGAGPRNTEAFF,TGTGCCAGCAGTTTCAAATTTGGGGCAGGACCACGGAACACTGAAGCTTTCTTT
.,TRBV6-1,TRBJ2-1,.,CASSEAWGRGEQFF,TGTGCCAGCAGTGAAGCGTGGGGCAGGGGTGAGCAGTTCTTC
.,TRBV5-4,TRBJ1-2,TRBD1,CALRDQGVHYGYTF,TGTGCCCTGAGGGACCAGGGGGTCCACTATGGCTACACCTTC
.,TRBV12-3/TRBV12-4,TRBJ2-5,.,CASSLIQETQYF,TGTGCCAGCAGTTTAATTCAAGAGACCCAGTACTTC
.,TRBV9,TRBJ2-1,.,CASSVGDGDNEQFF,TGTGCCAGCAGCGTAGGGGATGGGGACAATGAGCAGTTCTTC
.,TRBV7-2,TRBJ1-1,.,CASSFVQRDTEAFF,TGTGCCAGCAGCTTCGTTCAGCGGGACACTGAAGCTTTCTTT
.,TRBV3-1/TRBV3-2,TRBJ2-1,.,CASSQALGAAEQFF,TGTGCCAGCAGCCAAGCCCTGGGGGCCGCTGAGCAGTTCTTC
.,TRBV12-3/TRBV12-4,TRBJ1-1,.,CASSLADTEAFF,TGTGCCAGCAGTTTAGCGGACACTGAAGCTTTCTTT
.,TRBV7-8,TRBJ1-5,TRBD1,CASSLAGTGSNQPQHF,TGTGCCAGCAGCTTAGCAGGGACAGGGAGCAATCAGCCCCAGCATTTT
.,TRBV5-1,TRBJ2-1,TRBD1,CASSSALQGQGGNEQFF,TGCGCCAGCAGCTCCGCTTTACAAGGACAGGGTGGCAATGAGCAGTTCTTC
.,TRBV3-1/TRBV3-2,TRBJ1-1,.,CASSSFRGGNTEAFF,TGTGCCAGCAGCTCCTTCAGGGGAGGGAACACTGAAGCTTTCTTT
.,TRBV23-1,TRBJ1-2,.,CASSQGEGGPEAGYTF,TGCGCCAGCAGTCAAGGCGAGGGGGGGCCTGAGGCTGGCTACACCTTC
.,TRBV5-1,TRBJ1-4,.,CASSPSGTTNEKLFF,TGCGCCAGCAGCCCAAGCGGGACAACTAATGAAAAACTGTTTTTT
.,TRBV5-8,TRBJ1-5,.,CASSAGGGAYGQPQHF,TGTGCCAGCAGCGCCGGAGGGGGGGCTTATGGTCAGCCCCAGCATTTT
few,TRBV30,TRBJ1-1,.,CANDRGAEAFF,TGTGCCAACGATAGGGGGGCTGAAGCTTTCTTT
once,TRBV19,TRBJ1-2,.,CASSIILTSVLRGYTF,TGTGCCAGTAGTATTATTCTTACTTCGGTGTTGCGTGGCTACACCTTC
.,TRBV11-2,TRBJ1-2,.,CASSLVQVYGYTF,TGTGCCAGCAGCTTAGTACAGGTCTATGGCTACACCTTC
.,TRBV6-4,TRBJ1-1,.,CASSDSDRPTEAFF,TGTGCCAGCAGTGACAGCGACAGACCCACTGAAGCTTTCTTT
.,TRBV6-1,TRBJ1-1,.,CASSEYRDGTEAFF,TGTGCCAGCAGTGAATACAGGGACGGCACTGAAGCTTTCTTT
.,TRBV6-1,TRBJ2-3,.,CASSEGGDLTDTQYF,TGTGCCAGCAGTGAAGGGGGGGACTTAACAGATACGCAGTATTTT
.,TRBV5-1,TRBJ2-7,TRBD1,CASSLRPGQGYEQYF,TGCGCCAGCAGCTTGAGACCGGGACAGGGCTACGAGCAGTACTTC
.,TRBV7-9,TRBJ1-1,TRBD1,CASSLTGDTEAFF,TGTGCCAGCAGCCTGACAGGGGACACTGAAGCTTTCTTT
.,TRBV2,TRBJ2-1,TRBD2,CASRPTSGATYNEQFF,TGTGCCAGCAGACCGACTAGCGGAGCCACCTACAATGAGCAGTTCTTC
.,TRBV19,TRBJ1-2,.,CASSPEPRGGYGYTF,TGTGCCAGTAGTCCAGAGCCGCGGGGCGGCTATGGCTACACCTTC
.,TRBV5-8,TRBJ1-1,TRBD1,CASSVGQVVTEAFF,TGTGCCAGCAGCGTGGGACAGGTTGTCACTGAAGCTTTCTTT
.,TRBV5-8,TRBJ1-2,.,CASSLVHGYTF,TGTGCCAGCAGCTTGGTCCATGGCTACACCTTC